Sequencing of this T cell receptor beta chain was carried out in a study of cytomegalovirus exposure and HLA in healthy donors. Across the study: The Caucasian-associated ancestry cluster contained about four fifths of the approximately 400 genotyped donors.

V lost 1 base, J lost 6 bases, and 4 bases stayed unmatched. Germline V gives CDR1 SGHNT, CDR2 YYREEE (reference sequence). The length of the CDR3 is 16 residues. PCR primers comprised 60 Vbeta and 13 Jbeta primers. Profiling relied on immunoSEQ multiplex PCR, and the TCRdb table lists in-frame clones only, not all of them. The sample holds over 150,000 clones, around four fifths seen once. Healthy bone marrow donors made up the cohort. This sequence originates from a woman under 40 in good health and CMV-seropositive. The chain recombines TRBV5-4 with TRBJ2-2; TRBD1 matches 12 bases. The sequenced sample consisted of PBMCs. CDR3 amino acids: CASSLPGQGASGELFF. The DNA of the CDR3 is TGTGCCAGCAGCTTGCCGGGACAGGGGGCATCCGGGGAGCTGTTTTTT.